These 16 T cell receptor beta chains share one sample of origin, sequenced in a study of blood T cell repertoires in COVID-19 (dated by TCRdb to the early 2020s). To prepare the library, the immunoSEQ multiplex PCR assay was applied. In TCRdb, the immuneACCESS table is reduced to in-frame sequences with V and J assigned. These tables do not hold every clone; where another copy was compared, an unresolved V gene accounts for under half, and the others remain unexplained. In this sample the table shows about 63,000 clones, 75% to 85% of which occur a single time. The ten top clones hold roughly 30% of the sample. The sequenced sample was peripheral blood. The receptors stem from a man aged 55 to 70 with COVID-19, enrolled during active disease.

This clone was found once. V usage is TRBV6-4 and J usage is TRBJ2-1; 8 bases are a match to TRBD2. Losses at the gene ends were 4 bases for V and 12 bases for J; bases not matched to a gene: 8. Germline-derived CDR1 and CDR2 are MRHNA and SNTAGT. The CDR3 contains 13 residues. This CDR3 is CASSVGREAVQFF. In DNA, the CDR3 is TGTGCCAGCAGTGTAGGGCGGGAGGCGGTGCAGTTCTTC.

The J gene is TRBJ1-2, the V gene TRBV6-5, with D perhaps TRBD1 (6 bases). Trimming removed 6 bases at V and 6 bases at J, with 14 bases between. CDR3 length equals 13 residues. Germline V lookup: CDR1 MNHEY, CDR2 SVGAGI. CDR3 sequence (DNA): TGTGCCAGCAGCCCCCGCGGGGGCCATGGCTACACCTTC. Encoded protein: CASSPRGGHGYTF.

The rearrangement joins TRBV6-5 to TRBJ1-2, with D perhaps matching TRBD1 (6 bases). V lost 5 bases and J 3 bases, leaving 13 bases between the germline ends. The germline V gene encodes CDR1 MNHEY and CDR2 SVGAGI. This CDR3 has 14 amino acids. CDR3 in DNA: TGTGCCAGCAGTCTAGGGGGTAAGGACTATGGCTACACCTTC. It encodes CASSLGGKDYGYTF.

The chain employs TRBV9 and TRBJ2-7, with D possibly matching TRBD2 (5 bases). Per germline, CDR1 SGDLS and CDR2 YYNGEE. This CDR3 region has 16 residues. The germline V and J ends were trimmed by 0 bases and 4 bases, with 17 bases remaining between them. The CDR3 sequence is CASSVEITRNSYEQYF. CDR3 DNA sequence: TGTGCCAGCAGCGTAGAGATTACTAGAAACAGTTACGAGCAGTACTTC.

The rearrangement joins TRBV20-1 to TRBJ1-1; a possible D gene is TRBD1 (5 bases). Trimming cost V 3 bases and J 0 bases, with 8 bases left between them. Germline values: CDR1 DFQATT, CDR2 SNEGSKA (reference sequence). CDR3 size: 13 residues. The DNA for the CDR3 is TGCAGTGCTAGTGGACACTTGAACACTGAAGCTTTCTTT. Its protein is CSASGHLNTEAFF.

The chain combines TRBV7-8 with TRBJ1-5; TRBD1 agrees at 9 bases. The trim removed 1 base at V and 3 bases at J, leaving 1 base unmatched. Per germline, CDR1 SGHVS and CDR2 FQNEAQ. The CDR3 covers 15 residues. CDR3 in amino acids: CASSLGDRDNQPQHF. CDR3 in DNA: TGTGCCAGCAGCTTAGGGGACAGGGACAATCAGCCCCAGCATTTT.

The rearrangement joins TRBV7-8 to TRBJ2-3, with TRBD2 matching over 7 bases. CDR1 SGHVS and CDR2 FQNEAQ come from the germline V gene. This CDR3 region has 16 residues. Trimming took 0 bases from V and 5 from J; bases not matched to a gene: 8. The CDR3 region is CASSLARREVGDTQYF. The CDR3 DNA follows: TGTGCCAGCAGCTTAGCAAGACGGGAGGTTGGAGATACGCAGTATTTT.

J is TRBJ1-5 and V is TRBV15; no definite D call. The CDR3 is 12 amino acids. Trimming stripped 0 bases from V and 10 bases from J, with 7 bases between. Germline assignment: CDR1 LNHNV and CDR2 YYDKDF (reference sequence). CDR3 sequence (DNA): TGTGCCACCAGCAGAGAAGATGGCCCCCAGCATTTT. Its translation: CATSREDGPQHF.

The chain joins TRBV7-8 to TRBJ2-5, with D possibly matching TRBD2 (6 bases). Germline values: CDR1 SGHVS, CDR2 FQNEAQ. V was trimmed by 1 base and J by 5 bases, leaving 20 bases between them. The CDR3 is 17 residues long. The chain's CDR3 is CASSLVMGLLLVETQYF. In DNA form, the CDR3 reads TGTGCCAGCAGCTTAGTAATGGGACTTCTGCTGGTGGAGACCCAGTACTTC.

This clone was observed a handful of times. The rearrangement joins TRBV11-3 to TRBJ2-7; D gene uncertain. CDR1 is SGHNT, CDR2 YENEEA, per germline. This CDR3 is built from 12 residues. With 0 bases removed from V and 7 bases from J, the gap between germline ends came to 7 bases. The DNA for the CDR3 is TGTGCCAGCAGCTTAGACTCCGGTGAGCAGTACTTC. It is translated as CASSLDSGEQYF.

This rearrangement joins TRBV30 to TRBJ1-1, with a tentative D call TRBD1 (6 bases). Germline V gene lookup returns CDR1 GTSNPN and CDR2 SVGIG (reference sequence). The germline V and J ends were trimmed by 2 bases and 8 bases, with 9 bases remaining between them. The CDR3 has 11 amino acids. CDR3 coding DNA: TGTGCCTGGAGTCTAACAGGGGAAGCTTTCTTT. This gives the protein CAWSLTGEAFF.

This chain connects TRBV27 to TRBJ2-7; 16 nucleotides line up with TRBD2. The CDR3 is 16 amino acids. V shed 6 bases and J 2 bases; nucleotides not matched to a gene: 4. CDR1 and CDR2 from the germline V gene are MNHEY and SMNVEV (reference sequence). Written as DNA, the CDR3 is TGTGCCAGCAGGGCCGGGACTAGCGGGGGGGCCTACGAGCAGTACTTC. It is translated as CASRAGTSGGAYEQYF.

This chain connects TRBV6-5 to TRBJ2-1; D is ambiguous. Germline-derived CDR1 and CDR2 are MNHEY and SVGAGI. V was cut by 6 bases and J by 0 bases, with 6 bases left in between. The CDR3 runs 13 residues. CDR3 in DNA: TGTGCCAGCAGACAGTACTCCTACAATGAGCAGTTCTTC. Protein product: CASRQYSYNEQFF.

The chain recombines TRBV7-8 with TRBJ2-1; TRBD2 agrees at 7 bases. CDR3 length equals 16 residues. The V gene's germline CDR1 is SGHVS and CDR2 FQNEAQ. J was trimmed by 1 base and V by 5 bases; bases with no gene match: 8. The CDR3 sequence is CASSPRREYSYNEQFF. CDR3 DNA: TGTGCCAGCAGCCCACGGCGGGAGTATTCCTACAATGAGCAGTTCTTC.

The chain has TRBV14 and TRBJ1-5; D ambiguous. CDR1 is SGHDN, CDR2 FVKESK, per germline. V lost 1 base to trimming and J lost 6 bases, with 13 bases between them. CDR3 length: 15 amino acids. The CDR3 spells CASSQGKAWAQPQHF. In nucleotides, the CDR3 is TGTGCCAGCAGCCAAGGGAAAGCCTGGGCTCAGCCCCAGCATTTT.

This sequence joins TRBV5-1 and TRBJ2-1, with TRBD2 matching over 9 bases. The CDR3 spans 17 residues. V dropped 2 bases and J dropped 2; count of bases not matched to a gene: 8. Germline-derived CDR1 and CDR2 are SGHRS and YFSETQ. In DNA form, the CDR3 reads TGCGCCAGCAGCTTAGGATCTAGCGGGACTACCTACAATGAGCAGTTCTTC. Translation gives CASSLGSSGTTYNEQFF.